The 9 T cell receptor beta chains presented below share a single source sample, sequenced in a study of early T cells in non-severe SARS-CoV-2 infection. One entry per CDR3 protein results from TCRdb running MiXCR on the 5' RACE reads. This table has approximately 90,000 distinct CDR3 sequences, more than 10% appearing once. The specimen was whole blood, collected at baseline. The receptors were gathered from an adult who was a healthcare worker with PCR-confirmed SARS-CoV-2 infection or an uninfected control (not recorded which).

V is TRBV6-1 and J is TRBJ1-2, with D uncertain. Per germline, CDR1 MNHNS and CDR2 SASEGT. The length of the CDR3 is 9 residues. The V gene lost 8 bases and the J gene lost 8 bases, with 6 bases spanning the gap. Here the CDR3 reads CASLRGYTF. CDR3 in DNA: TGTGCCAGCCTGCGGGGCTACACCTTC.

This clonotype was seen repeatedly, ten times or more. V is TRBV27 and J is TRBJ2-7, with 12 bases that match TRBD2. The CDR3 totals 17 residues. Germline CDR1 is MNHEY and CDR2 is SMNVEV (reference sequence). Trimming removed 4 bases from V and 1 base from J; junction bases left unmatched: 8. The CDR3 spells CASSSLQLAGGSYEQYF. For the CDR3, the DNA is TGTGCCAGCAGTTCGCTTCAACTAGCGGGAGGTTCCTACGAGCAGTACTTC.

This clonotype came up many times. The V gene is TRBV24-1, the J gene TRBJ2-1; D unclear. CDR1 KGHDR and CDR2 SFDVKD come from the germline V gene. The CDR3 consists of 13 residues. Trimming removed 3 bases at V and 2 bases at J, with 4 bases between. The CDR3 DNA reads as TGTGCCACCAGTGATACTACCTACAATGAGCAGTTCTTC. Protein product: CATSDTTYNEQFF.

This clonotype appeared a few times. This chain uses TRBV14 with TRBJ2-4; D may correspond to TRBD1 or TRBD2 (6 bases each). The CDR3 runs 14 residues. The germline V gene encodes CDR1 SGHDN and CDR2 FVKESK. V lost 4 bases to trimming and J lost 7 bases, with 14 bases between them. CDR3 sequence reads: CASSPDWRGNIQYF. Written as DNA, the CDR3 is TGTGCCAGCAGCCCAGATTGGAGGGGGAACATTCAGTACTTC.

This clonotype was observed a handful of times. The gene calls are TRBV30 and TRBJ2-7; tentatively, D is TRBD1 (6 bases). The CDR3 length is 12 residues. The germline CDR1 and CDR2 sequences are GTSNPN and SVGIG (reference sequence). V was trimmed by 2 bases and J by 2 bases, leaving 7 bases between them. CDR3 sequence: CAWSTGTYEQYF. The CDR3 DNA sequence: TGTGCCTGGAGTACAGGGACCTACGAGCAGTACTTC.

This chain connects TRBV27 to TRBJ2-1; TRBD2 might be the D (6 bases). V dropped 2 bases and J dropped 3 bases, with 11 bases sitting between them. The CDR3 extends over 15 amino acids. Germline assignment: CDR1 MNHEY and CDR2 SMNVEV (reference sequence). This CDR3 reads CASSLRGNLYNEQFF. The CDR3 DNA follows: TGTGCCAGCAGTTTACGGGGGAACCTCTACAATGAGCAGTTCTTC.

The chain employs TRBV9 and TRBJ2-7; weak D call: TRBD2 (8 bases). The ends were cut back, 3 bases at V and 5 bases at J, with 33 bases in the middle. The CDR3 has 20 amino acids. Germline CDR1 is SGDLS and CDR2 is YYNGEE. CDR3 residues: CASSASGTDPWRGVYDEQYF. Written as DNA, the CDR3 is TGTGCCAGCAGCGCCTCCGGGACAGACCCCTGGCGGGGGGTATACGACGAGCAGTACTTC.

This rearrangement joins TRBV29-1 to TRBJ2-2, with D perhaps given as TRBD1 or TRBD2 (6 bases each). Germline-derived CDR1 and CDR2 are SQVTM and ANQGSEA. CDR3 size: 14 residues. Trimming took off 1 base at V and 4 bases at J, with 10 bases between the two ends. The CDR3 DNA is TGCAGCGTTGAAGGAGGGGGAGGCACCGGGGAGCTGTTTTTT. Protein: CSVEGGGGTGELFF.

The V and J genes are TRBV6-6 and TRBJ2-3; D perhaps matches TRBD1 (6 bases). CDR1 and CDR2 from the germline V gene are MNHNY and SVGAGI (reference sequence). The CDR3 runs 14 residues. V lost 6 bases, J lost 3 bases, and 13 bases lay in between. CDR3 DNA sequence: TGTGCCAGCAGAACCGGGACAAAGACAGATACGCAGTATTTT. Residues: CASRTGTKTDTQYF.